This TCR beta chain was documented in a study of T cell responses to AZD1222 COVID-19 vaccine. To note about this clone: Antigen: not known.

Produced via immunoSEQ multiplex PCR; TCRdb's table is partial and in-frame only. The table lists some 150,000 clones, roughly 87% of them singletons, with under 5.5% in the top ten. V dropped 3 bases and J dropped 4; count of bases not matched to a gene: 8. The CDR3 covers 16 residues. Germline V CDR1 and CDR2: SEHNR, FQNEAQ (reference sequence). Findings and limits, study-wide: Variant regions that are unmutated are reportedly the target of nearly half of spike-specific TCRs.

The sequencing here drew on peripheral blood, taken 28 days after the second dose of the MenACWY control vaccine. The clonotype was recovered from an adult who received the MenACWY meningococcal vaccine as a control. The J gene is TRBJ1-2, the V gene TRBV7-9, with 10 bases identical to TRBD1. The DNA for the CDR3 is TGTGCCAGCAGCTTCACAGGGACAGGGGAGGGCTATGGCTACACCTTC. Protein product: CASSFTGTGEGYGYTF.